These T cell receptor beta chains were read from a single sample in a study of cytomegalovirus exposure and HLA in healthy donors. The protocol was immunoSEQ multiplex PCR, while the TCRdb copy is restricted to in-frame clones and leaves out a portion. The sample lists 150,000 to 200,000 clones; about 90% were seen once. Source material: PBMCs. The receptors originated from a woman between 18 and 29 years old in good health and CMV-seropositive. CDR3s include the opening cysteine and the closing phenylalanine or tryptophan. The order of the fields is V gene, clone size, D gene, J gene, CDR3 DNA, CDR3 protein. The D gene is left open where the match is weak. The listing skips clone size in some rows; elsewhere it reads once, few, many or a size class.

>TRBV5-1|once|-|TRBJ2-7
TGCGCCAGCAGCCCAAGTAGGGGGGGGGAGCAGTACTTC
CASSPSRGGEQYF
>TRBV5-1|-|TRBD2|TRBJ2-3
TGCGCCAGCAGCCCGAGTGGGGGGGCTAGCGGGAGTGGGCTTGATACGCAGTATTTT
CASSPSGGASGSGLDTQYF
>TRBV30|-|-|TRBJ2-5
TGTGCCTGGAGTAACGGGGAGACCCAGTACTTC
CAWSNGETQYF
>TRBV7-9|-|-|TRBJ2-1
TGTGCCAGCAGCTTACAATCGGGGTACAATGAGCAGTTCTTC
CASSLQSGYNEQFF
>TRBV27|once|-|TRBJ2-3
TGTGCCAGCAGTTTATCCCCCAATACGCAGTATTTT
CASSLSPNTQYF
>TRBV9|-|-|TRBJ1-4
TGTGCCAGCAGCGTAGAGGTTGAGGGAGATGAAAAACTGTTTTTT
CASSVEVEGDEKLFF
>TRBV6-5|-|-|TRBJ1-5
TGTGCCAGCAGTTACTCCGGCGGGGTCCAGCCCCAGCATTTT
CASSYSGGVQPQHF
>TRBV7-7|-|TRBD1|TRBJ2-1
TGTGCTAGCAGCTTAGGTCAGGGGGATGAGCAGTTCTTC
CASSLGQGDEQFF
>TRBV11-2|-|TRBD2|TRBJ2-7
TGTGCCAGCAGCCCCCTTCTAGCGGGAGTGTTCGAGCAGTACTTC
CASSPLLAGVFEQYF
>TRBV7-2|-|-|TRBJ2-4
TGTGCCAGCAGCTTAGTTCAGGGTGGGAACATTCAGTACTTC
CASSLVQGGNIQYF
>TRBV20-1|-|-|TRBJ2-5
TGCAGTGCAGGGGCCGAAGAGACCCAGTACTTC
CSAGAEETQYF
>TRBV2|-|TRBD1|TRBJ1-5
TGTGCCAGCAGTGATTTGGACAGGGAGAATCAGCCCCAGCATTTT
CASSDLDRENQPQHF
>TRBV5-1|-|-|TRBJ1-4
TGCGCCAGCAGCATGACAGGCACTAATGAAAAACTGTTTTTT
CASSMTGTNEKLFF
>TRBV28|-|TRBD2|TRBJ2-7
TGTGCCAGCAGTTTGTCTTCAGCGGGAGGACGAACCTACGAGCAGTACTTC
CASSLSSAGGRTYEQYF
>TRBV2|once|TRBD1|TRBJ1-4
TGTGCCAGTTCAACAGGGGCTTATGAAAAACTGTTTTTT
CASSTGAYEKLFF
>TRBV4-3|-|-|TRBJ2-3
TGCGCCAGCAGCCATACTAGCTTTGACACAGATACGCAGTATTTT
CASSHTSFDTDTQYF
>TRBV6-1|-|-|TRBJ2-3
TGTGCCAGCAGTGAGGTCTCGGTAGATACGCAGTATTTT
CASSEVSVDTQYF
>TRBV6-4|-|-|TRBJ1-3
TGTGCCAGCAGTGAATCGGCGGGTGGAAACACCATATATTTT
CASSESAGGNTIYF
>TRBV19|-|-|TRBJ2-5
TGTGCCAGTAACCGGGACCAAGAGACCCAGTACTTC
CASNRDQETQYF
>TRBV9|-|TRBD2|TRBJ2-7
TGTGCCAGCAGCCCCCTTGGACTAGCGGGGACCTACGAGCAGTACTTC
CASSPLGLAGTYEQYF
>TRBV11-1|many|TRBD1|TRBJ1-5
TGTGCCAGCAGCTCCAACAGGGGTCAGCCCCAGCATTTT
CASSSNRGQPQHF
>TRBV5-4|-|TRBD1|TRBJ1-1
TGTGCCAGCAGTCCTTCGGGGACAGGGTTCACTGAAGCTTTCTTT
CASSPSGTGFTEAFF
>TRBV11-3|-|TRBD2|TRBJ2-1
TGTGCCAGCAGCGCAGCGGGAGTCAATGAGCAGTTCTTC
CASSAAGVNEQFF
>TRBV7-9|-|-|TRBJ2-2
TGTGCCCCAGGGTCAGGGGAATGGGCCGGGGAGCTGTTTTTT
CAPGSGEWAGELFF
>TRBV5-1|-|TRBD1|TRBJ2-2
TGCGCCAGCAGCCCGGGACAGGGAACCGGGGAGCTGTTTTTT
CASSPGQGTGELFF
>TRBV7-9|-|-|TRBJ2-5
TGTGCCAGCAGCTTAGCGCAGGGGGGAAAAGAGACCCAGTACTTC
CASSLAQGGKETQYF
>TRBV4-1|once|-|TRBJ2-3
TGCGCCAGCAGCCAAGATCGGTTTCAGGCGTCAGATACGCAGTATTTT
CASSQDRFQASDTQYF
>TRBV5-4|-|TRBD1|TRBJ2-7
TGTGCCAGCAGCGGGGGGACAGGGATGGACGAGCAGTACTTC
CASSGGTGMDEQYF
>TRBV5-1|-|-|TRBJ1-2
TGCGCCAGCAGCTTGGTTACAGGCTCTACTAACTATGGCTACACCTTC
CASSLVTGSTNYGYTF
>TRBV28|few|TRBD1|TRBJ1-2
TGTGCCAGCAGTTTACCGGGAGGGGGCGGCTACACCTTC
CASSLPGGGGYTF
>TRBV7-9|-|-|TRBJ1-2
TGTGCCAGCAGCTTGGGGGCAGGGTCCTATGGCTACACCTTC
CASSLGAGSYGYTF
>TRBV9|-|TRBD2|TRBJ2-2
TGTGCCAGCAGCGTAGAACTAGCGGACACCGGGGAGCTGTTTTTT
CASSVELADTGELFF
>TRBV10-1|-|-|TRBJ2-3
TGCGCCAGAGAGCCCGGAGGGAGAGGGACAGATACGCAGTATTTT
CAREPGGRGTDTQYF
>TRBV5-4|-|TRBD1|TRBJ2-1
TGTGCCAGCCGACAGGGAACTTTAACTGATGAGCAGTTCTTC
CASRQGTLTDEQFF
>TRBV5-1|-|TRBD1|TRBJ2-1
TGCGCCAGCAGCTTGATTGTTCCCGGGACAGGTGATAATGAGCAGTTCTTC
CASSLIVPGTGDNEQFF
>TRBV7-2|-|TRBD2|TRBJ2-3
TGTGCCAGCAGCTCAGGTCTTACTAGCGGGGGTGGAGATACGCAGTATTTT
CASSSGLTSGGGDTQYF
>TRBV30|-|-|TRBJ2-7
TGTGCCTGGAGTGACGGAGTTCTACTAGCCCACGAGCAGTACTTC
CAWSDGVLLAHEQYF
>TRBV30|-|-|TRBJ1-3
TGTGCCTGGAGTGTAGCAGGATCGCACTCTGGAAACACCATATATTTT
CAWSVAGSHSGNTIYF
>TRBV4-1|-|TRBD2|TRBJ2-7
TGCGCCAGCAGCCAAGATCAGGCTAGCGGCTCGGTTCAGGACGAGCAGTACTTC
CASSQDQASGSVQDEQYF
>TRBV9|-|TRBD1|TRBJ2-5
TGTGCCAGCAGCGTAACCGGGACAGGCAAAGAGACCCAGTACTTC
CASSVTGTGKETQYF
>TRBV30|-|TRBD2|TRBJ2-5
TGTGCCTGGATCCGGGGGGGACTAGTGGAGACCCAGTACTTC
CAWIRGGLVETQYF
>TRBV6-1|-|TRBD1|TRBJ2-7
TGTGCCGGGGGACAGGTCAACGAGCAGTACTTC
CAGGQVNEQYF
>TRBV9|-|TRBD2|TRBJ2-7
TGTGCCAGCAGCAGACGAAGCGGGAGCTCCTACGAGCAGTACTTC
CASSRRSGSSYEQYF
>TRBV5-4|-|TRBD1|TRBJ2-5
TGTGCCAGCAGCCCCCCAGGGGGCAGGGTGGAGACCCAGTACTTC
CASSPPGGRVETQYF
>TRBV13|-|-|TRBJ1-4
TGTGCCAGCAGCTTAGCTTTCGAAAAACTGTTTTTT
CASSLAFEKLFF
>TRBV5-4|once|-|TRBJ2-5
TGTGCCAGCAGATCCGGGGAGACCCAGTACTTC
CASRSGETQYF
>TRBV7-3|-|-|TRBJ1-3
TGTGCCAGCAGCCGCTATGGTGGAAACACCATATATTTT
CASSRYGGNTIYF
>TRBV7-9|-|-|TRBJ1-2
TGTGCCAGCAGCTCAGGGGACGGTGAACTATATGGCTACACCTTC
CASSSGDGELYGYTF
>TRBV11-3|-|-|TRBJ2-7
TGTGCCAGCAGCTCCCGCGGGCCCAGCTCCTACGAGCAGTACTTC
CASSSRGPSSYEQYF
>TRBV7-9|-|-|TRBJ1-2
TGTGCCAGCAGCCGGACAACTGATGGCTACACCTTC
CASSRTTDGYTF
>TRBV5-1|-|TRBD2|TRBJ2-7
TGCGCCAGCAGCTTGGTTAGCGGGGACGGCTACGAGCAGTACTTC
CASSLVSGDGYEQYF
>TRBV4-2|-|TRBD1|TRBJ1-3
TGTGCCAGCAGCCAACCAGGGGGAGGAAACACCATATATTTT
CASSQPGGGNTIYF
>TRBV29-1|-|TRBD2|TRBJ2-7
TGCAGCGTTGGCAGACTAGCGGGAGTGGACGAGCAGTACTTC
CSVGRLAGVDEQYF
>TRBV5-1|-|-|TRBJ2-7
TGCGCCAGCAGACTGGAACGGGACTACGAGCAGTACTTC
CASRLERDYEQYF